The TCR beta chain under discussion was sequenced for a study of control samples from healthy donors and cancer patients. The germline V gene encodes CDR1 KGHSH and CDR2 LQKENI. This CDR3 is 14 amino acids long. The V end lost 3 bases, the J end lost 0 bases, and 9 bases lay between the germline ends. Clones were sequenced by immunoSEQ multiplex PCR, and TCRdb holds only the in-frame ones, with some missing. The sample holds 61,000 or so clones, 90% seen once. The source is a man aged 60 to 75 with colorectal cancer. The chain couples TRBV18 to TRBJ2-7; D unresolved. The specimen sequenced was PBMCs. The CDR3 region has the DNA TGTGCCAGCTCACCTCCCCCCCACTCCTACGAGCAGTACTTC. Protein product: CASSPPPHSYEQYF.